Presented here are 30 T cell receptor beta chains from one specimen sequenced in a study of T cells in Graves' hyperthyroidism and ophthalmopathy. RNA transcripts were the template for amplifying TCR beta CDR3 regions. The HTBI set primed first-round TCR CDR3 RT-PCR. TCRdb re-derived calls from the multiplex PCR reads in MiXCR, one entry per CDR3 protein. The table shows 300,000 to 400,000 distinct CDR3 sequences, with about 18% occurring only once. Sample: blood. Receptors were obtained from a man aged 18 to 30 with Graves' ophthalmopathy.

This clonotype was seen only a few times. This chain joins TRBV7-9 and TRBJ1-1; 10 bases are shared with TRBD1. Unmatched junction bases numbered 6, after V lost 4 bases and J lost 10 bases. This CDR3 contains 13 residues. Germline CDR1 and CDR2: SEHNR and FQNEAQ (reference sequence). For the CDR3, the DNA is TGTGCCAGCAGCTCTCGACAGGGGGCGGGAGCTTTCTTT. Amino acids: CASSSRQGAGAFF.

This clonotype came up many times. The chain carries TRBV3-1 and TRBJ2-5; TRBD2 matches 7 bases. Germline V gene lookup returns CDR1 LGHDT and CDR2 YNNKEL (reference sequence). The V segment lost 3 bases and the J segment 4 bases; nucleotides outside the gene matches: 8. CDR3 length equals 15 residues. This CDR3 is CASSQGGGIRETQYF. The CDR3 bases are TGTGCCAGCAGCCAGGGGGGAGGGATCAGAGAGACCCAGTACTTC.

The sample holds many counts of this clonotype. The chain recombines TRBV2 with TRBJ1-5; D gene ambiguous. This CDR3 has 14 residues. The ends were cut back, 4 bases at V and 6 bases at J, with 13 bases in the middle. The germline CDR1 and CDR2 sequences are SNHLY and FYNNEI. CDR3 coding DNA: TGTGCCAGCAGTGTCGTGGCGGGTGGTCAGCCCCAGCATTTT. As protein: CASSVVAGGQPQHF.

This clonotype has a count of ten or more. This CDR3 is CASSPTGMSPYEQYF. The CDR3 nucleotides are TGCGCCAGCAGCCCAACAGGAATGAGTCCCTACGAGCAGTACTTC. V usage is TRBV5-1 and J usage is TRBJ2-7; tentatively, D is TRBD1 (5 bases). This CDR3 comprises 15 residues. The V end was cut by 4 bases, the J end by 2 bases, with 16 bases between. Germline CDR1 reads SGHRS; CDR2 reads YFSETQ.

The J gene is TRBJ1-3, the V gene TRBV20-1, with D perhaps TRBD1 (6 bases). Between the trimmed V and J ends, which lost 6 bases and 4 bases, there was a span of 16 bases. The CDR3 is 14 residues long. The V gene's germline CDR1 is DFQATT and CDR2 SNEGSKA (reference sequence). CDR3 nucleotide sequence: TGCAGTGCCGATGGGGGCGGAGGCGGAAACACCATATATTTT. Its protein product is CSADGGGGGNTIYF.

This clonotype was seen a few times. This rearrangement joins TRBV2 to TRBJ2-7; D might be TRBD2 (5 bases). The CDR3 extends over 12 amino acids. The V gene lost 7 bases and the J gene lost 6 bases, with 13 bases spanning the gap. CDR1 and CDR2 from the germline V gene are SNHLY and FYNNEI. As DNA, the CDR3 is TGTGCCAGCAAGAGACGCGGGTTCGAGCAGTACTTC. It specifies CASKRRGFEQYF.

This clonotype has at least ten counts. This chain uses TRBV3-1 with TRBJ2-7, with D perhaps being TRBD1 or TRBD2 (5 bases each). Germline CDR1 reads LGHDT; CDR2 reads YNNKEL (reference sequence). Trimming shortened V by 0 bases and J by 6 bases, and 6 bases separated the two germline ends. The CDR3 runs to 12 residues. CDR3 nucleotide sequence: TGTGCCAGCAGCCAAGAAGGGACCGAGCAGTACTTC. The encoded protein is CASSQEGTEQYF.

J is TRBJ2-1 and V is TRBV19; TRBD2 agrees at 8 bases. The CDR3 extends over 15 amino acids. Trimming took 4 bases from V and 3 from J; bases not matched to a gene: 5. Germline V gene lookup returns CDR1 LNHDA and CDR2 SQIVND (reference sequence). CDR3 amino acids: CASSTIAGFYNEQFF. DNA of the CDR3: TGTGCCAGTAGTACCATAGCGGGGTTCTACAATGAGCAGTTCTTC. The full variable domain, in which reference TRBV19 and TRBJ2-1 provide the parts outside the CDR3, is DGGITQSPKYLFRKEGQNVTLSCEQNLNHDAMYWYRQDPGQGLRLIYYSQIVNDFQKGDIAEGYSVSREKKESFPLTVTSAQKNPTAFYLCASSTIAGFYNEQFFGPGTRLTVL.

The chain uses TRBV4-1 and TRBJ1-4, with 7 bases that match TRBD1. J lost 12 bases, V lost 5 bases, and 15 bases had no gene match. The CDR3 sequence is 15 residues long. Germline V gene data show CDR1 as MGHRA and CDR2 as YSYEKL. The CDR3 DNA sequence: TGCGCCAGCAGCTTATCCGGGACAGACCCCGTGGAACTGTTTTTT. This encodes CASSLSGTDPVELFF.

This clonotype was seen at least ten times. The chain combines TRBV7-6 with TRBJ2-1, with 8 bases identical to TRBD2. The CDR3 covers 15 residues. Trimming cost V 5 bases and J 10 bases; bases outside gene matches: 13. Germline loops: CDR1 SGHVS, CDR2 FNYEAQ. CDR3 region: CASSPEGASGHEQFF. CDR3 coding DNA: TGTGCCAGCAGCCCCGAGGGTGCTAGCGGGCACGAGCAGTTCTTC. Full variable domain (rest looked up from reference TRBV7-6 and TRBJ2-1): GAGVSQSPRYKVTKRGQDVALRCDPISGHVSLYWYRQALGQGPEFLTYFNYEAQQDKSGLPNDRFSAERPEGSISTLTIQRTEQRDSAMYRCASSPEGASGHEQFFGPGTRLTVL.

This rearrangement joins TRBV24-1 to TRBJ1-1; D is unresolved. Germline assignment: CDR1 KGHDR and CDR2 SFDVKD. V shed 0 bases and J shed 11 bases, with 9 bases lying between them. CDR3 length equals 12 residues. The CDR3 nucleotides are TGTGCCACCAGTGATTTGCAAGGATGCGCTTTCTTT. Amino acids: CATSDLQGCAFF.

The J gene is TRBJ2-5, the V gene TRBV5-1; 16 bases agree with TRBD2. Trimming at V came to 7 bases and at J to 5 bases, leaving 5 bases not matched to a gene. This CDR3 is built from 15 residues. Per germline, CDR1 SGHRS and CDR2 YFSETQ. The CDR3 reads CASGTSGGAEETQYF. CDR3 bases: TGCGCCAGCGGGACTAGCGGGGGGGCCGAGGAGACCCAGTACTTC.

This clonotype has at least ten counts. This sequence joins TRBV29-1 and TRBJ1-1; perhaps TRBD1 as D (5 bases). CDR3 length equals 12 residues. Germline assignment: CDR1 SQVTM and CDR2 ANQGSEA. V was cut by 3 bases and J by 4 bases, with 9 bases left in between. CDR3 DNA: TGCAGCGTTGACAGGGCGAGCACTGAAGCTTTCTTT. Encoded protein: CSVDRASTEAFF.

This clonotype occurred once. This chain joins TRBV7-3 and TRBJ2-5, with D perhaps being TRBD1 or TRBD2 (5 bases each). The V gene's germline CDR1 is SGHTA and CDR2 FQGTGA. The CDR3 has 13 residues. Trimming stripped 5 bases from V and 13 bases from J, with 20 bases between. CDR3 protein: CASSPSFGGRGYF. The DNA for the CDR3 is TGTGCCAGCAGCCCAAGCTTTGGGGGTCGTGGGTACTTC.

Ten or more counts support this clonotype. The chain's CDR3 is CASSEGLLGLYEQYF. The CDR3 bases are TGCGCCAGCAGCGAGGGACTTCTGGGCCTATACGAGCAGTACTTC. The chain recombines TRBV5-1 with TRBJ2-7; weak D call: TRBD2 (6 bases). The V and J ends lost 4 bases and 4 bases respectively, with 18 bases between them. Germline CDR1 is SGHRS and CDR2 is YFSETQ. The CDR3 is made up of 15 amino acids.

The CDR3 coding sequence is TGTGCCAGCAGTGGCGGGACCCACAATCAGCCCCAGCATTTT. Translating it yields CASSGGTHNQPQHF. The chain has TRBV28 and TRBJ1-5, with D possibly matching TRBD1 (5 bases). Germline CDR1 MDHEN, CDR2 SYDVKM. This CDR3 comprises 14 residues. V was pared by 5 bases and J by 3 bases, with 11 bases between.

This chain connects TRBV18 to TRBJ2-3; tentative D call: TRBD1 (5 bases). This CDR3 region has 14 residues. Trimming cost V 0 bases and J 4 bases, with 8 bases left between them. CDR1 is KGHSH and CDR2 is LQKENI in the germline V gene. The CDR3 loop is CASSPPIGADTQYF. The CDR3 DNA reads as TGTGCCAGCTCACCACCGATAGGGGCAGATACGCAGTATTTT. Full variable domain (missing parts from reference TRBV18 and TRBJ2-3): NAGVMQNPRHLVRRRGQEARLRCSPMKGHSHVYWYRQLPEEGLKFMVYLQKENIIDESGMPKERFSAEFPKEGPSILRIQQVVRGDSAAYFCASSPPIGADTQYFGPGTRLTVL.

This clonotype was seen repeatedly, ten times or more. V is TRBV20-1 and J is TRBJ2-7; D call uncertain. Per germline, CDR1 DFQATT and CDR2 SNEGSKA (reference sequence). The CDR3 is 16 residues long. Trimming cost V 0 bases and J 0 bases, with 15 bases left between them. The chain's CDR3 is CSARDPAADISYEQYF. The CDR3 DNA sequence: TGCAGTGCTAGAGATCCTGCGGCAGATATCTCCTACGAGCAGTACTTC.

There are many counts of this clonotype. The chain couples TRBV20-1 to TRBJ1-1; D is ambiguous. V gave up 6 bases and J gave up 11 bases, with 16 bases separating them. Germline CDR1 and CDR2: DFQATT and SNEGSKA (reference sequence). The CDR3 is made up of 11 amino acids. CDR3 sequence: CSAPNGPRAFF. The CDR3 DNA reads TGCAGTGCCCCGAACGGGCCGCGGGCTTTCTTT.

The V gene is TRBV2, the J gene TRBJ1-5; no clear D. Germline-derived CDR1 and CDR2 are SNHLY and FYNNEI. V was shortened by 4 bases and J by 11 bases, with 21 bases between the two germline ends. The CDR3 contains 15 residues. CDR3 bases: TGTGCCAGCAGTGGCTCCGGTCGGACCCTTGGGTCCCAGCATTTT. It codes for CASSGSGRTLGSQHF.

This clonotype was seen repeatedly, ten times or more. The V call is TRBV20-1, the J call TRBJ1-1; unclear D gene. The CDR3 runs 11 residues. Germline V gives CDR1 DFQATT, CDR2 SNEGSKA (reference sequence). V lost 4 bases, J lost 4 bases, and 7 bases lay in between. In DNA form, the CDR3 reads TGCAGTGCTAAGCTAGGCACTGAAGCTTTCTTT. This translates into CSAKLGTEAFF.

The V call is TRBV6-1, the J call TRBJ1-1; D gene ambiguous. The CDR3 covers 11 residues. V was cut by 10 bases and J by 0 bases, with 6 bases left in between. Germline CDR1 is MNHNS and CDR2 is SASEGT. The CDR3 coding sequence is TGTGCCACCCAGCTGAACACTGAAGCTTTCTTT. This translates into CATQLNTEAFF.

This clonotype was observed a few times. J is TRBJ2-7 and V is TRBV6-1, with D tentatively TRBD2 (6 bases). Trimming removed 11 bases at V and 2 bases at J, with 10 bases between. CDR3 length equals 11 residues. Germline loops: CDR1 MNHNS, CDR2 SASEGT. CDR3 DNA sequence: TGTGCCCTAAGGGAGGCCTACGAGCAGTACTTC. Translation gives CALREAYEQYF.

This clonotype has only a few counts. This CDR3 is CASTAGGTEAFF. CDR3 in DNA: TGTGCCAGCACCGCGGGGGGCACTGAAGCTTTCTTT. The chain is built from TRBV4-2 and TRBJ1-1; a possible D gene is TRBD1 (5 bases). This CDR3 contains 12 residues. Germline V lookup: CDR1 LGHNA, CDR2 YNFKEQ. Between the trimmed V and J ends, which lost 7 bases and 4 bases, there was a span of 10 bases.

This clonotype occurred many times. CDR3 protein: CASSDMGGDTEAFF. In nucleotides, the CDR3 is TGTGCCAGCAGTGATATGGGCGGCGACACTGAAGCTTTCTTT. The chain is built from TRBV2 and TRBJ1-1; D unresolved. From germline, CDR1 is SNHLY and CDR2 FYNNEI. The CDR3 has 14 residues. V lost 3 bases, J lost 3 bases, and 11 bases lay in between.

On this clonotype: With a much larger clone just one base away, this may be a read error. V usage is TRBV28 and J usage is TRBJ2-5; maybe TRBD1 (6 bases). V lost 3 bases, J lost 4 bases, and 9 bases lay in between. The CDR3 has 13 residues. Per the germline V gene, CDR1 is MDHEN and CDR2 is SYDVKM. CDR3 DNA sequence: TGTGCCAGCAGTTTTGTCAGGGGAGAGACCCAGTACTTC. It is translated as CASSFVRGETQYF.

The rearrangement joins TRBV9 to TRBJ2-1, with 8 bases that match TRBD1. Germline lookup yields CDR1 SGDLS and CDR2 YYNGEE. The CDR3 length is 16 residues. Losses at the gene ends were 4 bases for V and 6 bases for J; bases not matched to a gene: 12. The CDR3 region has the DNA TGTGCCAGCAGCCCACCCGACAGGGGAGCACTCAATGAGCAGTTCTTC. It codes for CASSPPDRGALNEQFF.

This clonotype was seen at least ten times. The chain couples TRBV5-1 to TRBJ1-1, with D unresolved. Germline lookup yields CDR1 SGHRS and CDR2 YFSETQ. With 4 bases removed from V and 1 base from J, the gap between germline ends came to 14 bases. CDR3 length equals 15 residues. CDR3 sequence reads: CASSQLAGWNTEAFF. As DNA, the CDR3 is TGCGCCAGCAGCCAGCTGGCGGGGTGGAACACTGAAGCTTTCTTT.

This clonotype was detected many times. One junction end does not reproduce the germline sequence, and a read error may be involved. The chain employs TRBV5-1 and TRBJ2-3; D ambiguous. CDR1 and CDR2 (germline): SGHRS, YFSETQ. This CDR3 region has 12 residues. The CDR3 sequence: CASSLRTDTQYF. The CDR3 DNA reads TGTGCCAGCAGCTTAAGGACAGATACGCAGTATTTT.

This sequence joins TRBV7-9 and TRBJ2-5, with TRBD1 identical over 10 bases. Germline trimming cut 5 bases from V and 5 bases from J; bases unmatched to any gene: 11. This CDR3 comprises 16 residues. Germline assignment: CDR1 SEHNR and CDR2 FQNEAQ (reference sequence). The CDR3: CASSLSGGTGVETQYF. Here the CDR3 DNA reads TGTGCCAGCAGCCTATCCGGAGGGACAGGGGTGGAGACCCAGTACTTC.